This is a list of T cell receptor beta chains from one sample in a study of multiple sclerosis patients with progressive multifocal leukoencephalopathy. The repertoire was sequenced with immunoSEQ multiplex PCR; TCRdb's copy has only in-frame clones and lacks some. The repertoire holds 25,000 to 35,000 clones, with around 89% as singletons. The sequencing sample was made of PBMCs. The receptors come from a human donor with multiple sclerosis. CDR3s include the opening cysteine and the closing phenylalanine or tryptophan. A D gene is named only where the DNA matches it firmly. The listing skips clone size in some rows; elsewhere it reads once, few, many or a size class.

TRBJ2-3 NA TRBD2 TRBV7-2 TGTGCCAGCAGCTTGGGGAATGCGCGGGAGATAGATACGCAGTATTTT CASSLGNAREIDTQYF
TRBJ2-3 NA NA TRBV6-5 TGTGCCAGCTCCCAGCCAGGGTTCGGCACAGATACGCAGTATTTT CASSQPGFGTDTQYF
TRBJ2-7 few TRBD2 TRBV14 TGTGCCAGCAGCCTTCTAGCGGGAGGGTCCTACGAGCAGTACTTC CASSLLAGGSYEQYF
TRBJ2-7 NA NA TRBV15 TGTGCCACCAGCAGGGCCTCCTGGGGGGTCAGCGGCTACGAGCAGTACTTC CATSRASWGVSGYEQYF
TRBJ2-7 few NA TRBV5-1 TGCGCCAGCAGCTTGGATCGGACAGAAGCCTACGAGCAGTACTTC CASSLDRTEAYEQYF
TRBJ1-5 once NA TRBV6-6 TGTGCCAGCAGAATAGACGGGTCCCAGCCCCAGCATTTT CASRIDGSQPQHF
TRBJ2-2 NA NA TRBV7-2 TGTGCCAGCAGTAAAGGGGGGTCGAACACCGGGGAGCTGTTTTTT CASSKGGSNTGELFF
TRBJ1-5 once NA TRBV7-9 TGTGCCAGCAGCTTAGAAGGGCCCCAGCATTTT CASSLEGPQHF
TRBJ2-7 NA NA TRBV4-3 TGCGCCAGCAGCCAAGAAGGAGGCTCCTACGAGCAGTACTTC CASSQEGGSYEQYF
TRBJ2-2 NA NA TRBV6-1 TGTGCCAGCAGTGAAAGTGGGGCCGGGGAGCTGTCTTTT CASSESGAGELSF
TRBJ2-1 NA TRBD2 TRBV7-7 TGTGCTAGCAGCCCGGGACTAGCGGGAGATGAGCAGTTCTTC CASSPGLAGDEQFF
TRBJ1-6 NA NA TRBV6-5 TGTGCCAGCAGTTGGCGCAGGGCCGGGGCACCCCTCCACTTT CASSWRRAGAPLHF
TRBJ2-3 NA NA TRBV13 TGTGCCAGCAGTCCAGGCAGATGGGGCACAGATACGCAGTATTTT CASSPGRWGTDTQYF
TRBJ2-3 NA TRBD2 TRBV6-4 TGTGCCAGCAGTGTGGCTAGCGGGAGCGCAGATACGCAGTATTTT CASSVASGSADTQYF
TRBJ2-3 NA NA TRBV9 TGTGCCAGCAGCGTAGGCGCATTATGGGATACGCAGTATTTT CASSVGALWDTQYF
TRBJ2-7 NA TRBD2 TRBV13 TGTGCCAGCAGCTTAACCCCTAGCGGGAGACGGTACGAGCAGTACTTC CASSLTPSGRRYEQYF
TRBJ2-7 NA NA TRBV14 TGTACCAGCAGCCCGGCACGGGGGTTCAACGAGCAGTACTTC CTSSPARGFNEQYF
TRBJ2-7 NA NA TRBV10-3 TGTGCCATCAGTGAGTCGAGTCGGGTGGGGGGGCCCTACGAGCAGTACTTC CAISESSRVGGPYEQYF
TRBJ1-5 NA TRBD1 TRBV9 TGTGCCAGCAGCGCCGGACAGGGGGCCAGGGAGCCCCAGCATTTT CASSAGQGAREPQHF
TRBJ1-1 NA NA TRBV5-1 TGCGCCAGCAGCTTGGCCCCTCTTGGGAACACTGAAGCTTTCTTT CASSLAPLGNTEAFF
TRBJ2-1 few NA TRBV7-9 TGTGCCAGCAGCTTAAGGGCCAACAATGAGCAGTTCTTC CASSLRANNEQFF
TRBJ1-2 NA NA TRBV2 TGTGCCAGCACTGGGCGGCAAGCTAACTATGGCTACACCTTC CASTGRQANYGYTF
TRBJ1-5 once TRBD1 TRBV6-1 TGTGCCAGCAGATCCGGGACAGATCAGCCCCAGCATTTT CASRSGTDQPQHF
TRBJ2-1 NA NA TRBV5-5 TGTGCCAGCAGCTTCAGGAACCTAGAAAGGGGCGACAATGAGCAGTTCTTC CASSFRNLERGDNEQFF
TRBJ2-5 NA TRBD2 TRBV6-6 TGTGCCAGCAGTTACATGAGGACTAGCGTTGGAGAGACCCAGTACTTC CASSYMRTSVGETQYF
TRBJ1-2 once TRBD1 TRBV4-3 TGCGCCAGCAGCCAAGATCGGGACAGGGGTAACTATGGCTACACCTTC CASSQDRDRGNYGYTF